This TCR beta chain came from a study of immune cell composition in non-small cell lung cancer. Findings and limits, study-wide: In adenocarcinoma, maximal tumour-associated clone frequency tracked TIL tumour reactivity.

Frozen unsorted single-cell suspensions supplied the genomic DNA. This table comes from immunoSEQ multiplex PCR, and its TCRdb copy is limited to in-frame clones, with some not included. Of some 2,600 clones in the sample, about 85% are singletons; the top ten hold over 15%. In the case of this clone: What it binds is not known.

In germline, CDR1 is MNHNS, CDR2 SASEGT. V was pared by 8 bases and J by 0 bases, with 17 bases between. This CDR3 has 15 residues. The sample consisted of lung tumor tissue. The chain carries TRBV6-1 and TRBJ2-7, with a tentative D call TRBD2 (6 bases). This sequence originates from a human donor with non-small cell lung cancer. CDR3 residues: CASRRGRDPSYEQYF. CDR3 bases: TGTGCCAGCCGGAGGGGCAGGGACCCCTCCTACGAGCAGTACTTC.